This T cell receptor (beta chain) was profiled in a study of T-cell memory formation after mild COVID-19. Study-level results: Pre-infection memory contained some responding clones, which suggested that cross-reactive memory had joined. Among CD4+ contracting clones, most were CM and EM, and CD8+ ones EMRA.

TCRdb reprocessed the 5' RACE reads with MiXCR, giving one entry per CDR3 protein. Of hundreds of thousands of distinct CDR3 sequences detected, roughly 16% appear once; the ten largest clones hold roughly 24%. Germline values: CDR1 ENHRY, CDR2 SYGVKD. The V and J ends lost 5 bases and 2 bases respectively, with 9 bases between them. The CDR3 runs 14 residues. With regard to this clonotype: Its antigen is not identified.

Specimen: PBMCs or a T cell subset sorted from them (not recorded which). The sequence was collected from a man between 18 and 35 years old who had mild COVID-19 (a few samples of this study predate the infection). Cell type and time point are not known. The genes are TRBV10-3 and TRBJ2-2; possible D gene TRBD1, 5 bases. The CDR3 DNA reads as TGTGCCATCAGTATACAGGCAAACACCGGGGAGCTGTTTTTT. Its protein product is CAISIQANTGELFF.